This TCR beta chain was sequenced during a study of technical replicates of blood from a few donors. This CDR3 has 11 amino acids. Germline assignment: CDR1 SGHDT and CDR2 YYEEEE. Profiled with immunoSEQ multiplex PCR; TCRdb holds only in-frame clones, not every one. This table holds about 49,000 clones, more than 85% found once. On this clone: Sequence at one end of the junction differs from germline and may be a read error.

The chain uses TRBV5-6 and TRBJ1-1; D call uncertain. This sequence was found in a human donor in good health. Some clones in this sample may be carry-over from other donors' samples. The sequenced sample was PBMCs. Written as DNA, the CDR3 is TGTGCCAGCAGCTTATCCTCTTCAAGCGAGTTT. Encoded protein: CASSLSSSSEF.